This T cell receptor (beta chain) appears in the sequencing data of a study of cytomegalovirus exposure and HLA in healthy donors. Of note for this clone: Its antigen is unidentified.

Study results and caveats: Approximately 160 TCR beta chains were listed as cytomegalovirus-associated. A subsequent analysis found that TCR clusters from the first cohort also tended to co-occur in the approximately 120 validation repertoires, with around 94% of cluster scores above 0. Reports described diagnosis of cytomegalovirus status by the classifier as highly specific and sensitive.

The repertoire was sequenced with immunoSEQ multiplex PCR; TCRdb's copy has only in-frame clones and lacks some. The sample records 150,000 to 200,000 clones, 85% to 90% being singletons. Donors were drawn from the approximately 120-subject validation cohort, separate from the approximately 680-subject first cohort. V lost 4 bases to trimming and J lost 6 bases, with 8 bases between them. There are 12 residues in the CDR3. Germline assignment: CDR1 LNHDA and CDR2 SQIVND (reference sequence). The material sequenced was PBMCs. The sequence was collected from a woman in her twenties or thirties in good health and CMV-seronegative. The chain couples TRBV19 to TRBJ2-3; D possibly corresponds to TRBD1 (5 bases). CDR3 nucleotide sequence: TGTGCCAGTAGTAGAAGACAGGATACGCAGTATTTT. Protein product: CASSRRQDTQYF.